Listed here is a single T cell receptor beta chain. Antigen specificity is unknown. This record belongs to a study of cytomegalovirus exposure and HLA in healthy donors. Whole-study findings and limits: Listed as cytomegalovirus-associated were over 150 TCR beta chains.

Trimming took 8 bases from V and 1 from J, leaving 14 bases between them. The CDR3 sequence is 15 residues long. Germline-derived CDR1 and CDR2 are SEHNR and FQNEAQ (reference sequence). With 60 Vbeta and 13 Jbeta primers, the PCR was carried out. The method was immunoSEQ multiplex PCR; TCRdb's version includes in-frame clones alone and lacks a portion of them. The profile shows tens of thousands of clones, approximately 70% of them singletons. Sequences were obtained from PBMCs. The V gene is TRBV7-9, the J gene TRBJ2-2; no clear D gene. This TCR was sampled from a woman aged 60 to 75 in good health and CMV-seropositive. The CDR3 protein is CASGPVGQNTGELFF. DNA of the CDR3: TGTGCCAGCGGTCCGGTCGGTCAGAACACCGGGGAGCTGTTTTTT. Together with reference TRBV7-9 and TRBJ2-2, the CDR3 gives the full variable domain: DTGVSQNPRHKITKRGQNVTFRCDPISEHNRLYWYRQTLGQGPEFLTYFQNEAQLEKSRLLSDRFSAERPKGSFSTLEIQRTEQGDSAMYLCASGPVGQNTGELFFGEGSRLTVL.